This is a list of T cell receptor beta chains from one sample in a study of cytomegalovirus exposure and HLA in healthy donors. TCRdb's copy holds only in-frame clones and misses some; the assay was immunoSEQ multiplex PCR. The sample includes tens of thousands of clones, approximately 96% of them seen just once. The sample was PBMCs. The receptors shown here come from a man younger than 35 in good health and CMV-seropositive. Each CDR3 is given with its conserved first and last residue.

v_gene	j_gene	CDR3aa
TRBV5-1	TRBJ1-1	CASSWGQGKRTEAFF
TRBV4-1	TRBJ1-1	CASSQAEGNTEAFF
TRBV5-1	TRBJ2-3	CASSFSDRGKTDTQYF
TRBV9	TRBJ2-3	CASSVGGGRLAGLTDTQYF
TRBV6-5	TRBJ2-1	CASSYRKSGPYNEQFF
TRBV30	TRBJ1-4	CAWSGSGVEKLFF
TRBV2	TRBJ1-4	CASRLEVSGEKLFF
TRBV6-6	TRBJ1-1	CASSYSSGEPEAFF
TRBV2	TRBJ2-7	CASIARVSSYEQYF
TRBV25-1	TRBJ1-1	CASSERAGGRVTEAFF
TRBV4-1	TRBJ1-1	CASSHVGTEAFF
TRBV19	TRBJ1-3	CASSTGQFSGNTIYF
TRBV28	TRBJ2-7	CASRHPGGRAYEQYF
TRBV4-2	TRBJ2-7	CASSQVRLAGTYEQYF
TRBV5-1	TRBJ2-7	CASSPTGTYEQYF
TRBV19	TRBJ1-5	CASSTGVGTQPQHF
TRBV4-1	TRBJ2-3	CASSPNVGRYTQYF